This TCR beta chain originates from a study of control samples from healthy donors and cancer patients. The germline V gene has CDR1 SGHTA and CDR2 FQGNSA. The V end lost 5 bases, the J end lost 5 bases, and 12 bases lay between the germline ends. The CDR3 consists of 13 residues. Profiled with immunoSEQ multiplex PCR; TCRdb holds only in-frame clones, not every one. The repertoire holds 75,000 to 90,000 clones, with approximately 91% as singletons. The source material was blood. The clonotype comes from a man aged 45 to 65 in good health. This rearrangement joins TRBV7-2 to TRBJ1-1, with D unresolved. In DNA, the CDR3 is TGTGCCAGCAGCCCCCAGATGAGGACTGAAGCTTTCTTT. It specifies CASSPQMRTEAFF.